These 15 T cell receptor beta chains originate from one sample sequenced in a study of PD-L1 blockade in urothelial cancer. Generated by immunoSEQ multiplex PCR, the TCRdb table keeps only in-frame clones and is missing some. The sample contains tens of thousands of clones, 75% to 90% of which appear only once. The source material was PBMCs, sampled around atezolizumab (anti-PD-L1) treatment. These receptors all come from a man between 60 and 75 years old with urothelial cancer.

The chain combines TRBV9 with TRBJ2-1, with unresolved D. CDR1 is SGDLS and CDR2 is YYNGEE in the germline V gene. This CDR3 spans 16 amino acids. Trimming shortened V by 4 bases and J by 0 bases, and 14 bases separated the two germline ends. The CDR3: CASSTTGFSSYNEQFF. As DNA, the CDR3 is TGTGCCAGCAGCACGACTGGATTTAGCTCCTACAATGAGCAGTTCTTC.

This clone was seen once. The V call is TRBV19, the J call TRBJ1-5; 7 nucleotides line up with TRBD1. This CDR3 is 15 amino acids long. CDR1 and CDR2 from the germline V gene are LNHDA and SQIVND (reference sequence). V lost 4 bases and J lost 4; bases outside the gene matches: 7. CDR3 bases: TGTGCCAGTAGTACTTACGACAGGGAAAATCAGCCCCAGCATTTT. Its translation: CASSTYDRENQPQHF.

The V and J genes are TRBV2 and TRBJ2-7; 9 bases line up with TRBD1. The trim removed 8 bases at V and 5 bases at J, leaving 13 bases unmatched. This CDR3 is 15 amino acids long. Germline V gene data show CDR1 as SNHLY and CDR2 as FYNNEI. The CDR3 spells CASVRDRASSDEQYF. CDR3 DNA: TGTGCCAGCGTCCGGGACAGGGCATCATCTGACGAGCAGTACTTC.

The V call is TRBV7-3, the J call TRBJ2-5; 15 bases are shared with TRBD2. Per the germline V gene, CDR1 is SGHTA and CDR2 is FQGTGA. The CDR3 spans 18 residues. Unmatched junction bases numbered 9, after V lost 3 bases and J lost 4 bases. Here the CDR3 reads CASSLVGTSGGLGETQYF. In nucleotides, the CDR3 is TGTGCCAGCAGCTTGGTAGGGACTAGCGGGGGGCTAGGAGAGACCCAGTACTTC. Full variable domain (outside the CDR3, taken from reference TRBV7-3 and TRBJ2-5): GAGVSQTPSNKVTEKGKYVELRCDPISGHTALYWYRQSLGQGPEFLIYFQGTGAADDSGLPNDRFFAVRPEGSVSTLKIQRTERGDSAVYLCASSLVGTSGGLGETQYFGPGTRLLVL.

This clone was seen only a few times. This chain connects TRBV18 to TRBJ1-1; 9 nucleotides agree with TRBD1. The trim removed 6 bases at V and 2 bases at J, leaving 4 bases unmatched. The CDR3 is 14 residues long. Germline CDR1 reads KGHSH; CDR2 reads LQKENI. CDR3 in amino acids: CASSPGQGNTEAFF. The CDR3 DNA sequence: TGTGCCAGCTCCCCGGGACAGGGTAACACTGAAGCTTTCTTT.

The chain carries TRBV28 and TRBJ2-4; D ambiguous. Germline CDR1 is MDHEN and CDR2 is SYDVKM. CDR3 length: 14 residues. The V gene lost 3 bases and the J gene lost 1 base, with 7 bases spanning the gap. This CDR3 is CASSFGLAKNIQYF. The DNA of the CDR3 is TGTGCCAGCAGTTTCGGGTTGGCCAAAAACATTCAGTACTTC.

The chain recombines TRBV28 with TRBJ2-1; D gene uncertain. V was cut by 5 bases and J by 5 bases, with 16 bases left in between. The germline gives CDR1 MDHEN, CDR2 SYDVKM. The CDR3 runs 15 residues. The CDR3 nucleotides read TGTGCCAGCAGTCCCCTGCGGTCCCCACACAATGAGCAGTTCTTC. Its protein product is CASSPLRSPHNEQFF.

This chain connects TRBV7-2 to TRBJ2-5, with D hard to call. The CDR3 totals 13 residues. Germline CDR1 reads SGHTA; CDR2 reads FQGNSA. V gave up 5 bases and J gave up 3 bases, with 10 bases separating them. DNA for the CDR3: TGTGCCAGCAGCCCTTTCATAGAAGAGACCCAGTACTTC. Amino acid sequence: CASSPFIEETQYF.

The J gene is TRBJ2-7, the V gene TRBV7-6; 9 bases are a match to TRBD1. Trimming at V came to 3 bases and at J to 3 bases, leaving 9 bases not matched to a gene. The CDR3 covers 16 residues. Germline loops: CDR1 SGHVS, CDR2 FNYEAQ. CDR3 region: CASSLGRRTGDYEQYF. In nucleotides, the CDR3 is TGTGCCAGCAGCTTGGGTCGGCGGACAGGGGACTACGAGCAGTACTTC.

The chain joins TRBV6-1 to TRBJ1-2; perhaps TRBD1 as D (5 bases). There are 12 residues in the CDR3. Trimming shortened V by 7 bases and J by 3 bases, and 9 bases separated the two germline ends. Germline V gene sequence: CDR1 MNHNS, CDR2 SASEGT. The CDR3 region is CASMWGDYGYTF. CDR3 DNA: TGTGCCAGCATGTGGGGGGACTATGGCTACACCTTC.

The rearrangement uses TRBV9 and TRBJ2-3; 7 positions match TRBD2. Trimming at V came to 0 bases and at J to 7 bases, leaving 8 bases not matched to a gene. The germline CDR1 and CDR2 sequences are SGDLS and YYNGEE. The CDR3 runs 15 residues. CDR3 sequence: CASSVEDTGGYTQYF. As DNA, the CDR3 is TGTGCCAGCAGCGTAGAGGATACGGGGGGATATACGCAGTATTTT.

The CDR3 bases are TGTGCCAGCAGTCAGGTTAACTATGGCTACACCTTC. Residues: CASSQVNYGYTF. This chain joins TRBV6-1 and TRBJ1-2, with D uncertain. The germline gives CDR1 MNHNS, CDR2 SASEGT. CDR3 length: 12 amino acids. Trimming left V 5 bases short and J 1 base short, with 5 bases between.

The chain links TRBV6-5 to TRBJ1-5, with 7 nucleotides matching TRBD1. The CDR3 totals 15 residues. J was trimmed by 4 bases and V by 0 bases; bases with no gene match: 3. Germline-derived CDR1 and CDR2 are MNHEY and SVGAGI. The CDR3 DNA follows: TGTGCCAGCAGTTACTCGGCAGGGGGGAATCAGCCCCAGCATTTT. As protein: CASSYSAGGNQPQHF.

In its sample, this clone was seen once. The chain employs TRBV6-5 and TRBJ1-2, with D hard to call. Deletions cut 4 bases from V and 4 bases from J, with 7 bases between. The germline CDR1 and CDR2 sequences are MNHEY and SVGAGI. The CDR3 totals 12 residues. The chain's CDR3 is CASSSTGYGYTF. CDR3 nucleotide sequence: TGTGCCAGCAGTTCCACCGGCTATGGCTACACCTTC.

The chain links TRBV19 to TRBJ1-5, with D hard to call. There are 13 residues in the CDR3. Trimming left V 6 bases short and J 0 bases short, with 6 bases between. Germline V lookup: CDR1 LNHDA, CDR2 SQIVND (reference sequence). The CDR3 region is CASSFNSNQPQHF. As DNA, the CDR3 is TGTGCCAGTAGCTTTAATAGCAATCAGCCCCAGCATTTT.